Following are 14 T cell receptor beta chains from one sample sequenced in a study of cytomegalovirus exposure and HLA in healthy donors. The PCR made use of 60 Vbeta and 13 Jbeta primers. TCRdb's copy holds only in-frame clones and misses some; the assay was immunoSEQ multiplex PCR. The sample carries about 200,000 clones, approximately 80% recorded once. Sequences were obtained from PBMCs. These receptors were taken from a woman aged 30 to 39 in good health and CMV-seronegative.

This clone has just a few counts. The chain employs TRBV2 and TRBJ2-7; the D is unclear. The CDR3 has 13 amino acids. V was pared by 4 bases and J by 5 bases, with 12 bases between. Germline V gives CDR1 SNHLY, CDR2 FYNNEI. Written as DNA, the CDR3 is TGTGCCAGCAGTGTGGGCATCTTCAACGAGCAGTACTTC. This codes for CASSVGIFNEQYF.

This chain links TRBV9 with TRBJ2-7; weak D call: TRBD1 (6 bases). Germline V gene lookup returns CDR1 SGDLS and CDR2 YYNGEE. CDR3 size: 14 residues. V was trimmed by 0 bases and J by 3 bases, leaving 10 bases between them. CDR3 sequence (DNA): TGTGCCAGCAGCGTAGCAGGGGATCTCTACGAGCAGTACTTC. It encodes CASSVAGDLYEQYF.

V usage is TRBV20-1 and J usage is TRBJ2-7; 8 bases are a match to TRBD1. CDR3 length: 11 amino acids. Germline loops: CDR1 DFQATT, CDR2 SNEGSKA (reference sequence). V shed 8 bases, J shed 2 bases, and the junction held 2 bases outside the gene matches. The chain's CDR3 is CSRTGTYEQYF. CDR3 nucleotides: TGCAGTCGGACAGGGACCTACGAGCAGTACTTC.

The genes are TRBV6-5 and TRBJ1-2; D is possibly TRBD1 (5 bases). Trimming stripped 5 bases from V and 4 bases from J, with 14 bases between. Germline loops: CDR1 MNHEY, CDR2 SVGAGI. CDR3 length equals 14 residues. The CDR3 is CASSRGGLAYGYTF. The DNA of the CDR3 is TGTGCCAGCAGTAGGGGAGGGCTTGCCTATGGCTACACCTTC.

This chain connects TRBV6-1 to TRBJ2-7, with 10 bases that match TRBD1. Trimming cost V 1 base and J 2 bases; bases outside gene matches: 2. Germline V CDR1 and CDR2: MNHNS, SASEGT. This CDR3 is 15 amino acids long. CDR3 protein: CASSEGQGAAYEQYF. Written as DNA, the CDR3 is TGTGCCAGCAGTGAAGGACAGGGGGCAGCCTACGAGCAGTACTTC.

V gene TRBV4-2 combines with J gene TRBJ2-3, with 11 bases that match TRBD2. The CDR3 totals 17 residues. The germline gives CDR1 LGHNA, CDR2 YNFKEQ. Trimming cost V 5 bases and J 7 bases; bases outside gene matches: 14. The CDR3 loop reads CASSIRALTSGGNTQYF. In nucleotides, the CDR3 is TGTGCCAGCAGCATTCGAGCCCTCACTAGCGGGGGCAATACGCAGTATTTT.

The chain combines TRBV2 with TRBJ1-1; possibly TRBD1 for D (5 bases). The V and J ends lost 9 bases and 5 bases respectively, with 13 bases between them. This CDR3 is built from 12 residues. Germline V lookup: CDR1 SNHLY, CDR2 FYNNEI. The CDR3 protein is CARGLGGTEAFF. The CDR3 DNA is TGTGCCAGGGGACTGGGGGGTACTGAAGCTTTCTTT.

V and J are TRBV30 and TRBJ2-5; no firm D call. Germline values: CDR1 GTSNPN, CDR2 SVGIG (reference sequence). This CDR3 is 13 amino acids long. The germline V and J ends were trimmed by 0 bases and 6 bases, with 11 bases remaining between them. The CDR3 bases are TGTGCCTGGAGTGTTAGTACCTCGCAGACCCAGTACTTC. It codes for CAWSVSTSQTQYF.

The chain employs TRBV4-1 and TRBJ2-3; 7 bases map to TRBD2. J gave up 4 bases and V 4 bases, and 8 bases lay outside the gene matches. The CDR3 is made up of 15 amino acids. CDR1 MGHRA and CDR2 YSYEKL come from the germline V gene. The CDR3 DNA reads as TGCGCCAGCAGCCCAGAGGGACTAAATTCAGATACGCAGTATTTT. Its protein is CASSPEGLNSDTQYF.

This clone has more than one count but fewer than ten. This chain joins TRBV10-1 and TRBJ2-5; possibly TRBD2 for D (7 bases). Germline assignment: CDR1 WNHNN and CDR2 SYGVQD (reference sequence). CDR3 length equals 16 residues. V was clipped by 4 bases and J by 0 bases, with 15 bases between them. The CDR3 nucleotides are TGCGCCAGCAGTGGGGGGGGGCGCTACTACCAAGAGACCCAGTACTTC. Translation: CASSGGGRYYQETQYF.

The chain combines TRBV5-1 with TRBJ2-3; 9 bases fit TRBD2. The CDR3 sequence is 16 residues long. Germline values: CDR1 SGHRS, CDR2 YFSETQ. Trimming at V came to 5 bases and at J to 3 bases, leaving 10 bases not matched to a gene. The CDR3 region is CASRSLSSGVTDTQYF. The CDR3 DNA sequence: TGCGCCAGCAGGTCCCTCTCTAGCGGGGTAACAGATACGCAGTATTTT. Full variable domain (remainder filled in from reference TRBV5-1 and TRBJ2-3): KAGVTQTPRYLIKTRGQQVTLSCSPISGHRSVSWYQQTPGQGLQFLFEYFSETQRNKGNFPGRFSGRQFSNSRSEMNVSTLELGDSALYLCASRSLSSGVTDTQYFGPGTRLTVL.

The chain uses TRBV5-3 and TRBJ2-3; 9 positions match TRBD2. TRBV5-3 is placed among ORFs of uncertain function. CDR3 length equals 16 residues. The junction had 6 bases not matched to a gene; V was cut back by 0 bases and J by 4 bases. The CDR3 here is CARSLVVREGSDTQYF. Here the CDR3 DNA reads TGTGCCAGAAGCTTGGTGGTGCGGGAGGGGTCAGATACGCAGTATTTT.

As DNA, the CDR3 is TGCGCCAGCAGCTTGGTTGGGGGACAACTATACGAGCAGTACTTC. This translates into CASSLVGGQLYEQYF. V is TRBV5-1 and J is TRBJ2-7; a weak D match, TRBD1 (6 bases). V lost 0 bases, J lost 4 bases, and 14 bases lay in between. Germline V gene sequence: CDR1 SGHRS, CDR2 YFSETQ. This CDR3 comprises 15 residues.

This chain links TRBV10-3 with TRBJ1-5; D not certain. The V end lost 10 bases, the J end lost 3 bases, and 13 bases lay between the germline ends. CDR1 is ENHRY, CDR2 SYGVKD, per germline. The CDR3 length is 13 residues. The CDR3 nucleotides are TGTGCCACCGAAACAGATCTCAATCAGCCCCAGCATTTT. Its translation: CATETDLNQPQHF.